These 27 T cell receptor beta chains originate from one sample sequenced in a study of cytomegalovirus exposure and HLA in healthy donors. Primers: 60 Vbeta forward and 13 Jbeta reverse. The protocol was immunoSEQ multiplex PCR, while the TCRdb copy is restricted to in-frame clones and leaves out a portion. The data show some 120,000 clones, approximately 80% seen once. The sample comprised PBMCs. The source of these receptors is a woman between 18 and 29 years old in good health and CMV-seropositive.

The CDR3 here is CASSPGQGGVEYF. In DNA form, the CDR3 reads TGTGCCAGCTCACCAGGACAGGGCGGGGTGGAATACTTC. The chain carries TRBV18 and TRBJ2-7, with 8 bases fitting TRBD1. The CDR3 totals 13 residues. Germline lookup yields CDR1 KGHSH and CDR2 LQKENI. Unmatched junction bases numbered 10, after V lost 2 bases and J lost 13 bases.

J is TRBJ2-1 and V is TRBV6-5; maybe TRBD2 (6 bases). The CDR3 is made up of 15 amino acids. Germline CDR1 is MNHEY and CDR2 is SVGAGI. Deletions cut 2 bases from V and 9 bases from J, with 17 bases between. The CDR3 loop reads CASSYGLADAGEQFF. DNA of the CDR3: TGTGCCAGCAGTTACGGGTTAGCGGACGCGGGTGAGCAGTTCTTC.

The chain recombines TRBV2 with TRBJ2-7, with 7 bases aligning to TRBD2. The CDR3 length is 14 residues. Germline CDR1 is SNHLY and CDR2 is FYNNEI. The junction had 4 bases not matched to a gene; V was cut back by 0 bases and J by 5 bases. In nucleotides, the CDR3 is TGTGCCAGCAGTGAAGCAGGACTAGTCGACGAGCAGTACTTC. Its translation: CASSEAGLVDEQYF.

The chain is built from TRBV5-6 and TRBJ1-1; 8 nucleotides agree with TRBD1. The CDR3 has 16 residues. The germline V gene has CDR1 SGHDT and CDR2 YYEEEE. V was pared by 4 bases and J by 1 base, with 9 bases of the junction left unmatched. The CDR3 region is CASSPQGAQKNTEAFF. The DNA for the CDR3 is TGTGCCAGCAGCCCTCAGGGGGCTCAGAAGAACACTGAAGCTTTCTTT.

The chain couples TRBV7-9 to TRBJ1-2; 7 bases align to TRBD1. The J segment lost 0 bases and the V segment lost 5 bases, leaving 3 bases of the junction unmatched. The CDR3 length is 14 residues. The germline V gene has CDR1 SEHNR and CDR2 FQNEAQ (reference sequence). The CDR3 spells CASSQGGANYGYTF. In DNA form, the CDR3 reads TGTGCCAGCAGCCAGGGGGGAGCTAACTATGGCTACACCTTC. Looking up the rest from reference TRBV7-9 and TRBJ1-2 gives the full variable domain: DTGVSQNPRHKITKRGQNVTFRCDPISEHNRLYWYRQTLGQGPEFLTYFQNEAQLEKSRLLSDRFSAERPKGSFSTLEIQRTEQGDSAMYLCASSQGGANYGYTFGSGTRLTVV.

V gene TRBV27 combines with J gene TRBJ1-1; tentative D call: TRBD1 (5 bases). V lost 5 bases, J lost 4 bases, and 11 bases lay in between. Germline V gene lookup returns CDR1 MNHEY and CDR2 SMNVEV (reference sequence). This CDR3 spans 13 amino acids. Here the CDR3 reads CASSLRGATEAFF. CDR3 nucleotides: TGTGCCAGCAGTCTGCGTGGGGCCACTGAAGCTTTCTTT.

The rearrangement links TRBV11-2 to TRBJ2-7; tentative D call: TRBD1 (6 bases). This CDR3 comprises 15 residues. Per the germline V gene, CDR1 is SGHAT and CDR2 is FQNNGV. Trimming removed 4 bases from V and 2 bases from J, with 15 bases in between. The CDR3 DNA is TGTGCCAGCAGCTCCTGGACAGAAGGGGCCTACGAGCAGTACTTC. Residues: CASSSWTEGAYEQYF.

This clone was observed a single time. The chain links TRBV5-1 to TRBJ2-1, with 14 bases identical to TRBD2. The CDR3 spans 16 residues. From germline, CDR1 is SGHRS and CDR2 YFSETQ. Unmatched junction bases numbered 8, after V lost 4 bases and J lost 8 bases. This CDR3 is CASSGRGTSGGDEQFF. The CDR3 DNA reads as TGCGCCAGCAGCGGGAGGGGGACTAGCGGGGGCGATGAGCAGTTCTTC.

This clone turned up a few times. This chain connects TRBV6-1 to TRBJ2-7; D may be TRBD2 (5 bases). CDR1 is MNHNS and CDR2 is SASEGT in the germline V gene. The CDR3 totals 15 residues. Trimming took 2 bases from V and 4 from J, leaving 15 bases between them. The CDR3 nucleotides read TGTGCCAGCAGTGAAACCCGGGATAGAATTTACGAGCAGTACTTC. Translation: CASSETRDRIYEQYF.

The chain combines TRBV5-1 with TRBJ2-1, with D unclear. This CDR3 region has 11 residues. Trimming pared 5 bases from V and 5 bases from J, leaving 5 bases between. Per the germline V gene, CDR1 is SGHRS and CDR2 is YFSETQ. The CDR3 loop reads CASRGDNEQFF. Here the CDR3 DNA reads TGCGCCAGCAGAGGAGACAATGAGCAGTTCTTC.

The chain combines TRBV19 with TRBJ1-4, with no clear D. In germline, CDR1 is LNHDA, CDR2 SQIVND (reference sequence). V lost 7 bases to trimming and J lost 0 bases, with 6 bases between them. This CDR3 has 13 residues. CDR3 region: CASKPATNEKLFF. DNA for the CDR3: TGTGCCAGTAAACCGGCAACTAATGAAAAACTGTTTTTT. Using reference TRBV19 and TRBJ1-4 for the parts outside the CDR3, the full variable domain is DGGITQSPKYLFRKEGQNVTLSCEQNLNHDAMYWYRQDPGQGLRLIYYSQIVNDFQKGDIAEGYSVSREKKESFPLTVTSAQKNPTAFYLCASKPATNEKLFFGSGTQLSVL.

This clone was counted a few times. The chain carries TRBV27 and TRBJ1-2; 7 bases match TRBD1. The trim removed 7 bases at V and 4 bases at J, leaving 6 bases unmatched. Germline V gives CDR1 MNHEY, CDR2 SMNVEV (reference sequence). The CDR3 has 13 residues. The CDR3 reads CASMPGDSYGYTF. The CDR3 bases are TGTGCCAGCATGCCAGGGGACAGCTATGGCTACACCTTC.

The chain joins TRBV4-1 to TRBJ1-2; maybe TRBD1 (6 bases). The germline gives CDR1 MGHRA, CDR2 YSYEKL. V was cut by 3 bases and J by 2 bases, with 13 bases left in between. The CDR3 is 15 residues long. In nucleotides, the CDR3 is TGCGCCAGCAGCCACCCGGGACATCCAAACTATGGCTACACCTTC. Residues: CASSHPGHPNYGYTF.

The rearrangement links TRBV11-2 to TRBJ1-4; D is possibly TRBD1 (6 bases). The CDR3 covers 16 residues. The V end was cut by 3 bases, the J end by 4 bases, with 15 bases between. The germline CDR1 and CDR2 sequences are SGHAT and FQNNGV. The CDR3 nucleotides are TGTGCCAGCAGCTTGGGAAAAGGACAGCTTAATGAAAAACTGTTTTTT. This gives the protein CASSLGKGQLNEKLFF. Together with reference TRBV11-2 and TRBJ1-4, the CDR3 gives the full variable domain: EAGVAQSPRYKIIEKRQSVAFWCNPISGHATLYWYQQILGQGPKLLIQFQNNGVVDDSQLPKDRFSAERLKGVDSTLKIQPAKLEDSAVYLCASSLGKGQLNEKLFFGSGTQLSVL.

There are a few counts of this clone. V and J are TRBV12-5 and TRBJ2-7; D may be TRBD1 (6 bases). The germline V gene encodes CDR1 LGHNT and CDR2 FRNRAP. This CDR3 has 14 amino acids. The V end was cut by 5 bases, the J end by 1 base, with 12 bases between. The CDR3 DNA reads as TGTGCTAGTGGTAACCCCGGGACATCCTACGAGCAGTACTTC. This codes for CASGNPGTSYEQYF.

This rearrangement joins TRBV2 to TRBJ2-7; D unresolved. Germline V gene sequence: CDR1 SNHLY, CDR2 FYNNEI. V dropped 1 base and J dropped 0 bases, with 4 bases sitting between them. The CDR3 extends over 13 amino acids. The CDR3 spells CASSEGHSYEQYF. As DNA, the CDR3 is TGTGCCAGCAGTGAAGGACACTCCTACGAGCAGTACTTC.

This sequence joins TRBV7-3 and TRBJ2-1; 8 nucleotides agree with TRBD2. V lost 5 bases to trimming and J lost 4 bases; unmatched junction nucleotides: 13. The CDR3 totals 17 residues. Germline V gives CDR1 SGHTA, CDR2 FQGTGA. In nucleotides, the CDR3 is TGTGCCAGCAGCCCTCAGACTAGCGCTACTCTTTACAATGAGCAGTTCTTC. Translated, it gives CASSPQTSATLYNEQFF.

The gene calls are TRBV19 and TRBJ2-7; TRBD2 might be the D (6 bases). The length of the CDR3 is 13 residues. Germline V CDR1 and CDR2: LNHDA, SQIVND (reference sequence). V was trimmed by 5 bases and J by 2 bases, leaving 10 bases between them. CDR3 sequence: CASSASATYEQYF. In DNA, the CDR3 is TGTGCCAGTAGTGCTAGCGCCACCTACGAGCAGTACTTC.

CDR3 loop: CASSPLEVPGELFF. The CDR3 DNA sequence: TGTGCCAGCTCACCACTAGAGGTTCCCGGGGAGCTGTTTTTT. The V gene is TRBV18, the J gene TRBJ2-2; unclear D gene. The length of the CDR3 is 14 residues. CDR1 is KGHSH and CDR2 is LQKENI in the germline V gene. V gave up 1 base and J gave up 6 bases, with 9 bases separating them.

The CDR3 loop is CASSYSIAGEETQYF. The CDR3 DNA sequence: TGTGCCAGCAGCTATTCAATAGCGGGGGAAGAGACCCAGTACTTC. The rearrangement links TRBV7-2 to TRBJ2-5; 9 bases are shared with TRBD2. CDR1 SGHTA and CDR2 FQGNSA come from the germline V gene. The J segment lost 3 bases and the V segment lost 4 bases, leaving 6 bases of the junction unmatched. CDR3 length: 15 residues. Filled out from reference TRBV7-2 and TRBJ2-5, the complete variable domain reads GAGVSQSPSNKVTEKGKDVELRCDPISGHTALYWYRQSLGQGLEFLIYFQGNSAPDKSGLPSDRFSAERTGGSVSTLTIQRTQQEDSAVYLCASSYSIAGEETQYFGPGTRLLVL.

V is TRBV13 and J is TRBJ1-6; 10 bases align to TRBD1. There are 17 residues in the CDR3. Losses at the gene ends were 4 bases for V and 2 bases for J; bases not matched to a gene: 5. Per the germline V gene, CDR1 is PRHDT and CDR2 is FYEKMQ (reference sequence). CDR3 region: CASSSGQGRTYNSPLHF. CDR3 nucleotides: TGTGCCAGCAGCTCGGGACAGGGGAGGACCTATAATTCACCCCTCCACTTT.

V gene TRBV9 combines with J gene TRBJ2-7; 7 bases match TRBD2. The CDR3 length is 15 residues. In germline, CDR1 is SGDLS, CDR2 YYNGEE. V was clipped by 0 bases and J by 3 bases; unmatched bases: 6. CDR3 DNA: TGTGCCAGCAGCGTAGATCCTAGCGGACTCTACGAGCAGTACTTC. Residues: CASSVDPSGLYEQYF.

The chain recombines TRBV5-1 with TRBJ1-4, with TRBD1 identical over 10 bases. Germline V gene sequence: CDR1 SGHRS, CDR2 YFSETQ. The CDR3 totals 15 residues. V was clipped by 3 bases and J by 6 bases; unmatched bases: 5. The CDR3 DNA follows: TGCGCCAGCAGCTCCGCCGGGACAGGGGATGAAAAACTGTTTTTT. This translates into CASSSAGTGDEKLFF.

CDR3 sequence: CAWSGTGRDEQYF. The CDR3 nucleotides are TGTGCCTGGAGCGGGACAGGGAGGGACGAGCAGTACTTC. The chain combines TRBV30 with TRBJ2-7; 9 bases match TRBD1. V was pared by 3 bases and J by 5 bases, with 5 bases of the junction left unmatched. Germline CDR1 GTSNPN, CDR2 SVGIG (reference sequence). There are 13 residues in the CDR3.

The rearrangement joins TRBV27 to TRBJ2-1; D perhaps matches TRBD2 (6 bases). CDR3 length: 15 amino acids. From germline, CDR1 is MNHEY and CDR2 SMNVEV (reference sequence). The ends were cut back, 6 bases at V and 4 bases at J, with 16 bases in the middle. This chain's CDR3 is CASSRTGGAYNEQFF. The CDR3 DNA is TGTGCCAGCAGCCGGACTGGCGGGGCTTACAATGAGCAGTTCTTC.

The V and J genes are TRBV11-2 and TRBJ2-7; 11 bases line up with TRBD2. The trim removed 3 bases at V and 4 bases at J, leaving 5 bases unmatched. The germline CDR1 and CDR2 sequences are SGHAT and FQNNGV. The CDR3 is 15 residues long. CDR3 DNA: TGTGCCAGCAGCTTGTCTAGCGGGGGGTTATACGAGCAGTACTTC. Translation gives CASSLSSGGLYEQYF.

The table lists this clone with a few counts. The chain carries TRBV9 and TRBJ2-2; possible D gene TRBD2, 7 bases. Germline-derived CDR1 and CDR2 are SGDLS and YYNGEE. Trimming removed 0 bases at V and 2 bases at J, with 14 bases between. CDR3 size: 17 residues. Written as DNA, the CDR3 is TGTGCCAGCAGCGTAGAGGGGGGGGGATTCAACACCGGGGAGCTGTTTTTT. It is translated as CASSVEGGGFNTGELFF.